What follows is one T cell receptor (beta chain) and its context. What it recognizes is unknown. The data stem from a study of CD8+CD57+ T cells in acquired aplastic anemia. Investigators profiled TCR beta VDJ and CDR3 from genomic DNA template. TCRdb re-called the reads through MiXCR, storing one row per CDR3 protein. The sample lists 180,000 or so distinct CDR3 sequences, approximately 52% seen once, with more than 1.5% in the top ten. Broader study findings: Overlap between patients and controls comprised almost 30 CD8+ CDR3 sequences.

The authors sequenced patients whose flow cytometry had shown CD8+CD57+ cell expansion. Every one of the patients had aplastic anemia (severe, acquired). Patients were untreated when blood was sampled. This clonotype originated in a human donor with aplastic anemia. The sequencing input was sorted CD4+, CD8+, or CD8+CD57+ T cells (not recorded which) from PBMCs.

In nucleotides, the CDR3 is TGTGCCAGCCTCCCAGGTGAGGGAGATGGTTACGAGCAGTACTTC. Translated, it gives CASLPGEGDGYEQYF. V usage is TRBV2 and J usage is TRBJ2-7; D is possibly TRBD2 (5 bases). CDR3 size: 15 residues. V was shortened by 8 bases and J by 4 bases, with 21 bases between the two germline ends. CDR1 is SNHLY and CDR2 is FYNNEI in the germline V gene.